These 15 T cell receptor beta chains share one sample of origin, sequenced in a study of OX40 agonist ivuxolimab in advanced cancers. Sequencing used immunoSEQ multiplex PCR; TCRdb keeps in-frame clones, though not all of them. This sample yields 30,000 to 40,000 clones, of which 82% are seen a single time; roughly 20% belongs to the top ten. Sequenced material: CD4+ or CD8+ T cells sorted from blood, taken in a trial of the OX40 agonist ivuxolimab. All receptors come from an adult with an advanced solid tumor such as melanoma, head and neck, liver or kidney cancer.

This chain connects TRBV4-3 to TRBJ1-5, with D unclear. V lost 2 bases and J 7 bases, leaving 15 bases between the germline ends. Germline V CDR1 and CDR2: LGHNA, YSLEER. CDR3 size: 15 residues. The CDR3 loop is CASSQSIGKRQPQHF. For the CDR3, the DNA is TGCGCCAGCAGCCAATCCATTGGGAAGAGACAGCCCCAGCATTTT.

V is TRBV13 and J is TRBJ2-1, with 10 bases that match TRBD2. The CDR3 has 15 residues. Germline loops: CDR1 PRHDT, CDR2 FYEKMQ (reference sequence). After removal of 5 bases from V and 8 bases from J, the junction contained 9 bases not matched to a gene. The CDR3 here is CASSQRGGPPDEQFF. The CDR3 bases are TGTGCCAGCAGCCAGCGGGGGGGTCCGCCGGATGAGCAGTTCTTC.

The rearrangement joins TRBV10-1 to TRBJ2-5; 9 bases align to TRBD1. CDR3 length equals 15 residues. Germline CDR1 WNHNN, CDR2 SYGVQD (reference sequence). Germline trimming cut 6 bases from V and 5 bases from J; bases unmatched to any gene: 10. CDR3 sequence reads: CASSDRGELVETQYF. In DNA form, the CDR3 reads TGCGCCAGCAGCGACAGGGGGGAGTTGGTTGAGACCCAGTACTTC.

The CDR3 spells CASSSGRINIQYF. CDR3 in DNA: TGTGCCAGCAGCTCGGGACGGATAAACATTCAGTACTTC. The chain joins TRBV7-9 to TRBJ2-4; D might be TRBD1 or TRBD2, each matching 5 bases. Trimming stripped 4 bases from V and 6 bases from J, with 10 bases between. Per the germline V gene, CDR1 is SEHNR and CDR2 is FQNEAQ (reference sequence). The CDR3 extends over 13 amino acids.

The chain joins TRBV5-1 to TRBJ1-2, with 7 bases lining up with TRBD1. The germline gives CDR1 SGHRS, CDR2 YFSETQ. The V gene end was trimmed by 4 bases and the J gene end by 6 bases; junction bases not matched to a gene: 6. The CDR3 consists of 13 residues. The CDR3 sequence is CASSVRGRDGYTF. The CDR3 DNA reads TGCGCCAGCAGCGTCAGGGGGAGGGATGGCTACACCTTC.

The chain employs TRBV7-2 and TRBJ1-1; D gene ambiguous. The germline V and J ends were trimmed by 2 bases and 5 bases, with 6 bases remaining between them. The CDR3 totals 12 residues. The germline CDR1 and CDR2 sequences are SGHTA and FQGNSA. This chain's CDR3 is CASSLIRTEAFF. The DNA of the CDR3 is TGTGCCAGCAGCTTAATACGAACTGAAGCTTTCTTT.

This clone was picked up a small number of times. This chain uses TRBV2 with TRBJ2-5, with D perhaps assigned TRBD1 or TRBD2 (5 bases each). This CDR3 has 19 residues. Germline V lookup: CDR1 SNHLY, CDR2 FYNNEI. Trimming pared 3 bases from V and 0 bases from J, leaving 23 bases between. The DNA for the CDR3 is TGTGCCAGCAGTGATGGGACCTTGGGAGCAGGCGCCTACCAAGAGACCCAGTACTTC. As protein: CASSDGTLGAGAYQETQYF.

The count of this clone is one. The chain has TRBV5-4 and TRBJ2-3; D unresolved. Trimming stripped 2 bases from V and 6 bases from J, with 13 bases between. This CDR3 has 14 amino acids. Germline CDR1 and CDR2: SGHNT and YYREEE (reference sequence). The CDR3 region is CASSFSGGDDTQYF. The CDR3 DNA is TGTGCCAGCAGCTTTTCAGGCGGAGATGATACGCAGTATTTT. Drawing the rest from reference TRBV5-4 and TRBJ2-3, the complete variable domain is ETGVTQSPTHLIKTRGQQVTLRCSSQSGHNTVSWYQQALGQGPQFIFQYYREEENGRGNFPPRFSGLQFPNYSSELNVNALELDDSALYLCASSFSGGDDTQYFGPGTRLTVL.

The V and J genes are TRBV5-1 and TRBJ1-2; D ambiguous. The CDR3 runs to 14 residues. The V and J ends lost 5 bases and 1 base respectively, with 12 bases between them. Germline V gene lookup returns CDR1 SGHRS and CDR2 YFSETQ. CDR3 nucleotides: TGCGCCAGCAGTCTGGCCGTGGGTAACTATGGCTACACCTTC. Protein product: CASSLAVGNYGYTF.

The CDR3 sequence is CASRMGTSVTGELFF. The CDR3 coding sequence is TGTGCCAGCAGAATGGGGACTAGCGTCACCGGGGAGCTGTTTTTT. This rearrangement joins TRBV2 to TRBJ2-2; the match to TRBD2 covers 10 bases. Germline loops: CDR1 SNHLY, CDR2 FYNNEI. Losses at the gene ends were 6 bases for V and 4 bases for J; bases not matched to a gene: 5. This CDR3 has 15 amino acids. Based on the CDR3 plus reference TRBV2 and TRBJ2-2, the full variable domain is EPEVTQTPSHQVTQMGQEVILRCVPISNHLYFYWYRQILGQKVEFLVSFYNNEISEKSEIFDDQFSVERPDGSNFTLKIRSTKLEDSAMYFCASRMGTSVTGELFFGEGSRLTVL.

This clone appeared a single time. This chain joins TRBV27 and TRBJ1-6, with D unclear. Between the trimmed V and J ends, which lost 4 bases and 10 bases, there was a span of 14 bases. Germline V CDR1 and CDR2: MNHEY, SMNVEV (reference sequence). The CDR3 is 14 amino acids. In DNA, the CDR3 is TGTGCCAGCAGTTACAAAGCGGCGCGGTCACCCCTCCACTTT. This codes for CASSYKAARSPLHF.

This clone was seen a few times. The V call is TRBV21-1, the J call TRBJ1-5. TRBV21-1 is tagged as a pseudogene. The CDR3 covers 17 residues. CDR3 nucleotides: TGTGCCAGCAGGGTCCCAGGACTACCTTATAGCAATCAGCCCCAGCATTTT. Amino acid sequence: CASRVPGLPYSNQPQHF.

The chain uses TRBV11-2 and TRBJ2-1; D gene ambiguous. This CDR3 has 11 residues. Trimming left V 3 bases short and J 3 bases short, with 0 bases between. Germline CDR1 is SGHAT and CDR2 is FQNNGV. The CDR3 DNA follows: TGTGCCAGCAGCTTCTACAATGAGCAGTTCTTC. Translating gives CASSFYNEQFF.

The chain combines TRBV9 with TRBJ2-7; tentative D call: TRBD2 (7 bases). Deletions cut 4 bases from V and 1 base from J, with 15 bases between. Per germline, CDR1 SGDLS and CDR2 YYNGEE. There are 15 residues in the CDR3. The DNA of the CDR3 is TGTGCCAGCAGCCTAGGGGAGGGGGGTTCCTACGAGCAGTACTTC. Its protein is CASSLGEGGSYEQYF.

The V and J genes are TRBV7-9 and TRBJ2-2; TRBD2 aligns across 11 bases. J lost 3 bases, V lost 6 bases, and 3 bases had no gene match. This CDR3 spans 15 amino acids. CDR1 is SEHNR and CDR2 is FQNEAQ in the germline V gene (reference sequence). The CDR3 nucleotides are TGTGCCAGCAGTCCGGGACTAGCGGACACCGGGGAGCTGTTTTTT. Its protein is CASSPGLADTGELFF.